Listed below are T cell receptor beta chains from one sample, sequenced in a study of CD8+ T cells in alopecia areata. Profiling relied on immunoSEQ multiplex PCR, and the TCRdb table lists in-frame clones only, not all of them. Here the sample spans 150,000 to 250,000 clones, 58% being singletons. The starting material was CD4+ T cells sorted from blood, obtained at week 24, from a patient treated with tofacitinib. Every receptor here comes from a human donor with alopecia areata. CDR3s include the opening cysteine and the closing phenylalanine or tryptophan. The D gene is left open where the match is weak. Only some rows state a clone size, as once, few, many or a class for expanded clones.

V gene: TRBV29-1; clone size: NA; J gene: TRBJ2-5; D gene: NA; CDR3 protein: CSVQDRTIPETQYF
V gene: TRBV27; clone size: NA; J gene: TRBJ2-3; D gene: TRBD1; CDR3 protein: CASSRQGVGTDTQYF
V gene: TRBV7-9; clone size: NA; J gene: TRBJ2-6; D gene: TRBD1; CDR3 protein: CASSRQGISGANVLTF
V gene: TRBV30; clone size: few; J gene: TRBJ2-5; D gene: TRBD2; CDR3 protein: CAWSVASGSRETQYF
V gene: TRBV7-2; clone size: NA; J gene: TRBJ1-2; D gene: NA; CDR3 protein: CASSLSTAYGYTF
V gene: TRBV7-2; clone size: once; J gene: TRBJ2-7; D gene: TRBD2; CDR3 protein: CASSLTGGYEQYF
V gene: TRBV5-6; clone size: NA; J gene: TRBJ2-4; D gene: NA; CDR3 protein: CASSFVKGANIQYF
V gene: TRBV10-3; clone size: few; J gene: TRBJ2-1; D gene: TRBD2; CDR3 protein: CAISDGEGRNEQFF
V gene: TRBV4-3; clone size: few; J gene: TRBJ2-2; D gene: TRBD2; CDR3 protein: CASSQGRTSGYPRGTGELFF
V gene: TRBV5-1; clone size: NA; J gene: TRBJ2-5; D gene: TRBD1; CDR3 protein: CATAWGQGYETQYF
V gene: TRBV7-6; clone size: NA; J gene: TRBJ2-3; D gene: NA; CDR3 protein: CASSLALGRSDTQYF
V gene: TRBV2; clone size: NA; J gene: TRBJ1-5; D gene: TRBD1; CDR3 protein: CASLDRDDNQPQHF
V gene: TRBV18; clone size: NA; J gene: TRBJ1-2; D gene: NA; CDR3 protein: CASSPPGGTPYGYTF
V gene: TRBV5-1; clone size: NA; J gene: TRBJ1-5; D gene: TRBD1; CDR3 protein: CASSLTGELNQPQHF
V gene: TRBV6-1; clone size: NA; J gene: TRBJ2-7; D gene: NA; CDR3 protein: CASSSSATYEQYF
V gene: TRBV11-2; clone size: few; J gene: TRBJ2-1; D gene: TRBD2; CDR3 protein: CASSLLGGRAYNEQFF
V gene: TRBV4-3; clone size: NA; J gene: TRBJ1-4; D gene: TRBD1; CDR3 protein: CASSPGTARRSLFF
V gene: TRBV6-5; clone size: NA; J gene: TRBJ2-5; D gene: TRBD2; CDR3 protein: CASSYRDYEETQYF
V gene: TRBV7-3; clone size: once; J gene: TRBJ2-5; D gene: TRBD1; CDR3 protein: CASSSQGQETQYF
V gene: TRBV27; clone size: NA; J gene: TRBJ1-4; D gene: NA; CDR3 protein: CASSPRAVNEKLFF
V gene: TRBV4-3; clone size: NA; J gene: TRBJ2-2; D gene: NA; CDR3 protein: CASSQETNTGELFF
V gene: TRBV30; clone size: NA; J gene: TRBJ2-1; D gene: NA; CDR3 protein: CAGSPTVGEQFF
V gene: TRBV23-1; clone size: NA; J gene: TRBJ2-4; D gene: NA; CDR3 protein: CASSDPRVAKNIQYF
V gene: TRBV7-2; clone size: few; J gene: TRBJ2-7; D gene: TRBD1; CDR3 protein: CASSSRTGDYEQYF
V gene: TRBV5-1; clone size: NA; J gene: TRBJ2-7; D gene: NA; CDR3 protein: CASSLADLYEQYF
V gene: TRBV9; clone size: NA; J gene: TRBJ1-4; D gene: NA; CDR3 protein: CASSDDHGQQGEKLFF
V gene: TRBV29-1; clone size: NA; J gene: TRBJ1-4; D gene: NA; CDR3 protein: CSGAWPNEKLFF
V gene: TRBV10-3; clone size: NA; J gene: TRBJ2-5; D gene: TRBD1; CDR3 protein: CAISPTGFETQYF
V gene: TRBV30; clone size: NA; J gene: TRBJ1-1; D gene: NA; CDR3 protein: CAWSVTWNTEAFF
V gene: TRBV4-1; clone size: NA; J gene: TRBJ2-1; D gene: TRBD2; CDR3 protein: CASSRLAGELDEQFF
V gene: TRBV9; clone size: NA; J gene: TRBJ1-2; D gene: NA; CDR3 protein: CASSGKGANYGYIF
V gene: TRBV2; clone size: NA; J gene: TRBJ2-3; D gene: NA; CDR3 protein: CASSVITTTDTQYF
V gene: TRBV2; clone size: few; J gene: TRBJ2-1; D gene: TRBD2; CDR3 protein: CASSERSGISNEQFF
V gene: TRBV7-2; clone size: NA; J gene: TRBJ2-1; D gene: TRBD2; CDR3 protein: CASSSRVGGGAGYNEQFF
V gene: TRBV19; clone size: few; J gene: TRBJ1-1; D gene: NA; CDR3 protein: CASGSTSNTEAFF
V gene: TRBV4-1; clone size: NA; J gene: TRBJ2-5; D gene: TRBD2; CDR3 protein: CASSQSNRLAGADAETQYF
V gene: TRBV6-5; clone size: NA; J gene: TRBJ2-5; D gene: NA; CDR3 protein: CASRLEGVGETQYF
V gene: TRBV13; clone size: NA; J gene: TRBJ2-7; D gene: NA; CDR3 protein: CASSYRQGGRDEQYF
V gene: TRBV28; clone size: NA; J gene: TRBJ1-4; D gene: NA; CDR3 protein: CASSLGRGLDEKLFF
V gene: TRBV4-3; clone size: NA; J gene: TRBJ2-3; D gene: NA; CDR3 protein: CASSPRGGTDTQYF